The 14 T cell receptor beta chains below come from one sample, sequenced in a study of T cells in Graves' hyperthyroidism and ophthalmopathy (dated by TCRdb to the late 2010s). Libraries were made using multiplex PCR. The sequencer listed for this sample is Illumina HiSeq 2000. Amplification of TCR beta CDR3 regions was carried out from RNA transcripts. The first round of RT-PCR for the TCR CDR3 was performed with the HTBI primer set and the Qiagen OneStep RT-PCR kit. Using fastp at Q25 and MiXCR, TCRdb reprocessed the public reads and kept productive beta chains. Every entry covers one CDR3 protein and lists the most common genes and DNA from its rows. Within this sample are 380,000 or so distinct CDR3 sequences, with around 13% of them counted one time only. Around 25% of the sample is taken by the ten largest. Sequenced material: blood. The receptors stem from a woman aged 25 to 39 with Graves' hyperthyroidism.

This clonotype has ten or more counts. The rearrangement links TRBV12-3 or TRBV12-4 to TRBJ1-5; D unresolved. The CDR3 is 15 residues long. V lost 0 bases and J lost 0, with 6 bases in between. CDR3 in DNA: TGTGCCAGCAGTTTAGCCCGGTATAGCAATCAGCCCCAGCATTTT. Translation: CASSLARYSNQPQHF.

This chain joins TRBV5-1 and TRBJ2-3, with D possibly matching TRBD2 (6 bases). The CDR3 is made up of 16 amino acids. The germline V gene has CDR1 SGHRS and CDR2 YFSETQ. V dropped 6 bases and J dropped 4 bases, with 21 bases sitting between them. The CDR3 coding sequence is TGCGCCAGCAAGGCTAGCGTCACGTGGCCCCCAGATACGCAGTATTTT. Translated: CASKASVTWPPDTQYF.

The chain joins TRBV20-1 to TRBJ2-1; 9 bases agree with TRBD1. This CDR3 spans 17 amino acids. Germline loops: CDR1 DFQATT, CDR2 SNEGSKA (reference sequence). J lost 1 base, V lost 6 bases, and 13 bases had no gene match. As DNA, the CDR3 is TGCAGTGCGAATCCGACCCCCGGGACAGGGTCCTACAATGAGCAGTTCTTC. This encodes CSANPTPGTGSYNEQFF.

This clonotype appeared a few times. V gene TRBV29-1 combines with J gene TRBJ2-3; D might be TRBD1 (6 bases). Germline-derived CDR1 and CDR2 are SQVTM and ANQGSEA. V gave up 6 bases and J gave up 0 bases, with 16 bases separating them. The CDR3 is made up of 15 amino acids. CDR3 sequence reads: CSVRGSVSSTDTQYF. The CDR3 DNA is TGCAGCGTGAGGGGGTCAGTCTCTAGCACAGATACGCAGTATTTT.

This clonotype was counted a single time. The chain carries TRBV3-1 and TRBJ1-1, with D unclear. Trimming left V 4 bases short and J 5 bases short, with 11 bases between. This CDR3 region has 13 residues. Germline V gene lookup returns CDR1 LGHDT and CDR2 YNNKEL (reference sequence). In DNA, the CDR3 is TGTGCCAGCAGCCGAGCCGGGAAGACTGAAGCTTTCTTT. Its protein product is CASSRAGKTEAFF.

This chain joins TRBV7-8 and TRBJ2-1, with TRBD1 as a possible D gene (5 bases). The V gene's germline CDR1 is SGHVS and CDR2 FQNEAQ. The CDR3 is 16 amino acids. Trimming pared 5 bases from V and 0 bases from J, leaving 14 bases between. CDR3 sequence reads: CASSPGLDTSYNEQFF. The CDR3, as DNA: TGTGCCAGCAGCCCCGGTTTGGACACCTCCTACAATGAGCAGTTCTTC. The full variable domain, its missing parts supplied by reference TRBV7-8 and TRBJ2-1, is GAGVSQSPRYKVAKRGQDVALRCDPISGHVSLFWYQQALGQGPEFLTYFQNEAQLDKSGLPSDRFFAERPEGSVSTLKIQRTQQEDSAVYLCASSPGLDTSYNEQFFGPGTRLTVL.

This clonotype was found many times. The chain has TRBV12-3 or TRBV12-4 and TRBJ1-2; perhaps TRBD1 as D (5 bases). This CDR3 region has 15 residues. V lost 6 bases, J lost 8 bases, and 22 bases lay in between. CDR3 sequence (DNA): TGTGCCAGCAGCCCGGGGGGGTTCCCGGGGGTGGGCTACACCTTC. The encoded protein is CASSPGGFPGVGYTF.

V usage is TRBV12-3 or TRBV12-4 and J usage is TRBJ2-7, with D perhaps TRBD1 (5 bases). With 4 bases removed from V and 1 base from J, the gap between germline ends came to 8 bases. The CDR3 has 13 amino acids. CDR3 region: CASSSRVSYEQYF. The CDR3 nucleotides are TGTGCCAGCAGTTCCAGGGTATCCTACGAGCAGTACTTC.

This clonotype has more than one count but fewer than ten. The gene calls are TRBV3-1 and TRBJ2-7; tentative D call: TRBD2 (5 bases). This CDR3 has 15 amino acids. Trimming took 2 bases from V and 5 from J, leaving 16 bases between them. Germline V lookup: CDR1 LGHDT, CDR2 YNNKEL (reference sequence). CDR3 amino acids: CASSQRKGVYDEQYF. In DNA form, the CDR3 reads TGTGCCAGCAGCCAACGTAAGGGAGTTTATGACGAGCAGTACTTC.

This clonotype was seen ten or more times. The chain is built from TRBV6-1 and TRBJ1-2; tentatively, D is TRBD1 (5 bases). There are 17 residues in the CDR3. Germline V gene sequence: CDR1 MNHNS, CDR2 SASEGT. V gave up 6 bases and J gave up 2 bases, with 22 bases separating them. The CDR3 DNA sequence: TGTGCCAGCAGCAGCTCGGGACCCCCCGGCGGGAACTATGGCTACACCTTC. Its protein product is CASSSSGPPGGNYGYTF.

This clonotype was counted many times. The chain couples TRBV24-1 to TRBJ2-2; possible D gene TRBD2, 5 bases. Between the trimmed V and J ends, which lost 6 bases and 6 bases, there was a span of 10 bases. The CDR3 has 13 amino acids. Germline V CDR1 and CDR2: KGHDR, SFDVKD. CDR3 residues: CATSYEGAGELFF. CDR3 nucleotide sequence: TGTGCCACCAGTTACGAGGGAGCCGGGGAGCTGTTTTTT.

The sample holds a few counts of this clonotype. The CDR3 reads CASSSGGYSYNEQFF. CDR3 coding DNA: TGTGCCAGCAGCTCGGGGGGGTACTCCTACAATGAGCAGTTCTTC. The rearrangement links TRBV7-3 to TRBJ2-1; 8 positions match TRBD2. Germline lookup yields CDR1 SGHTA and CDR2 FQGTGA. Germline trimming cut 4 bases from V and 0 bases from J; bases unmatched to any gene: 2. This CDR3 spans 15 amino acids.

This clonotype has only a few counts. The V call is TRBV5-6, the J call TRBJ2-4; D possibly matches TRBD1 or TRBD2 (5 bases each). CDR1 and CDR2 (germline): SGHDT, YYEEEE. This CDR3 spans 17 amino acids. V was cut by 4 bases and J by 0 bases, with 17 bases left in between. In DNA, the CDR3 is TGTGCCAGCAGCCCCCCTGGGGGTGGACTAGCCAAAAACATTCAGTACTTC. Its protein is CASSPPGGGLAKNIQYF.

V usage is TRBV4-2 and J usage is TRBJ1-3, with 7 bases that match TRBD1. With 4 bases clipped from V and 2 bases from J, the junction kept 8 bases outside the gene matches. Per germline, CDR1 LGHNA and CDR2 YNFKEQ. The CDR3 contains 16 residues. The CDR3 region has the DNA TGTGCCAGCAGCCCACAGGGGTTATATACTGGAAACACCATATATTTT. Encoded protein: CASSPQGLYTGNTIYF.